A single sample gave rise to the 20 T cell receptor beta chains below, sequenced in a study of beta chain features in type 1 diabetes. Expressed TCRB transcripts were sequenced, since all the RNA that had been isolated was reverse transcribed. TCRdb's copy holds only in-frame clones and misses some; the assay was immunoSEQ multiplex PCR. The table has 130,000 to 150,000 clones, about 44% seen once. The specimen sequenced was Tregs from blood. These receptors were obtained from a young man in good health.

J is TRBJ2-7 and V is TRBV14; 7 bases agree with TRBD1. With V trimmed by 4 bases and J by 2 bases, 5 bases remained unmatched. The V gene's germline CDR1 is SGHDN and CDR2 FVKESK. There are 14 residues in the CDR3. The CDR3 sequence: CASSLLGQAYEQYF. Here the CDR3 DNA reads TGTGCCAGCAGCCTCCTCGGACAGGCCTACGAGCAGTACTTC.

This clone appeared a few times. The CDR3 reads CASSLLNRYSEQYF. For the CDR3, the DNA is TGTGCCAGCAGTTTGTTGAACAGGTATTCCGAGCAGTACTTC. This chain connects TRBV28 to TRBJ2-7, with a tentative D call TRBD1 (5 bases). V dropped 3 bases and J dropped 6 bases, with 15 bases sitting between them. This CDR3 contains 14 residues. The germline V gene encodes CDR1 MDHEN and CDR2 SYDVKM.

A few counts support this clone. J is TRBJ2-5 and V is TRBV5-4; D possibly corresponds to TRBD1 (6 bases). This CDR3 has 14 amino acids. V lost 0 bases to trimming and J lost 4 bases, with 10 bases between them. Per the germline V gene, CDR1 is SGHNT and CDR2 is YYREEE (reference sequence). Here the CDR3 DNA reads TGTGCCAGCAGCTTGGGGGGGCCGGGAGAGACCCAGTACTTC. Protein: CASSLGGPGETQYF.

This clone has only one observation. This chain joins TRBV5-1 and TRBJ1-6; 9 bases line up with TRBD1. Losses at the gene ends were 2 bases for V and 9 bases for J; bases not matched to a gene: 3. The CDR3 loop spans 14 amino acids. Germline V CDR1 and CDR2: SGHRS, YFSETQ. CDR3 in DNA: TGCGCCAGCAGCTTAGGGACAGGGACTTCACCCCTCCACTTT. As protein: CASSLGTGTSPLHF.

The J gene is TRBJ1-6, the V gene TRBV28, with a tentative D call TRBD1 (6 bases). V lost 1 base to trimming and J lost 7 bases, with 11 bases between them. CDR1 and CDR2 from the germline V gene are MDHEN and SYDVKM. The CDR3 is 15 residues long. This CDR3 reads CASSLSGGLNSPLHF. Written as DNA, the CDR3 is TGTGCCAGCAGTTTATCTGGGGGCTTAAATTCACCCCTCCACTTT.

The V call is TRBV14, the J call TRBJ2-2; 9 nucleotides match TRBD2. The CDR3 has 16 residues. CDR1 and CDR2 (germline): SGHDN, FVKESK. The junction had 4 bases not matched to a gene; V was cut back by 2 bases and J by 3 bases. The CDR3 region is CASSQSGRTYTGELFF. The CDR3 coding sequence is TGTGCCAGCAGCCAAAGCGGGAGGACATACACCGGGGAGCTGTTTTTT.

The chain is built from TRBV29-1 and TRBJ2-6; 7 nucleotides line up with TRBD1. In germline, CDR1 is SQVTM, CDR2 ANQGSEA. This CDR3 region has 17 residues. V gave up 1 base and J gave up 1 base; unmatched junction bases: 7. The CDR3, as DNA: TGCAGCGTTGAAGCGGAAGGGGGCTGGTCTGGGGCCAACGTCCTGACTTTC. Protein: CSVEAEGGWSGANVLTF.

The V and J genes are TRBV6-5 and TRBJ2-4; maybe TRBD1 (6 bases). The CDR3 runs 12 residues. CDR1 MNHEY and CDR2 SVGAGI come from the germline V gene. Deletions cut 0 bases from V and 15 bases from J, with 12 bases between. The CDR3, as DNA: TGTGCCAGCAGTTACTCGGCCAGGGGTTTGTACTTC. It yields the protein CASSYSARGLYF.

The chain has TRBV18 and TRBJ1-1, with no clear D. CDR3 length equals 13 residues. Per germline, CDR1 KGHSH and CDR2 LQKENI. Trimming removed 2 bases at V and 3 bases at J, with 7 bases between. CDR3: CASSPGRDTEAFF. The CDR3 coding sequence is TGTGCCAGCTCACCAGGGCGGGACACTGAAGCTTTCTTT.

The chain uses TRBV7-2 and TRBJ1-2, with 7 bases matching TRBD1. With 1 base clipped from V and 8 bases from J, the junction kept 10 bases outside the gene matches. The germline gives CDR1 SGHTA, CDR2 FQGNSA. The CDR3 extends over 15 amino acids. This chain's CDR3 is CASSLGGGLWGGYTF. In nucleotides, the CDR3 is TGTGCCAGCAGCTTAGGAGGGGGCCTCTGGGGAGGCTACACCTTC.

This clone was observed a few times. J is TRBJ2-3 and V is TRBV29-1, with D unclear. There are 11 residues in the CDR3. The germline V gene has CDR1 SQVTM and CDR2 ANQGSEA. Between the trimmed V and J ends, which lost 5 bases and 0 bases, there was a span of 3 bases. The DNA for the CDR3 is TGCAGCGTTCTGAGCACAGATACGCAGTATTTT. It translates to CSVLSTDTQYF.

The J gene is TRBJ1-2, the V gene TRBV18, with a tentative D call TRBD1 (6 bases). The germline gives CDR1 KGHSH, CDR2 LQKENI. Between the trimmed V and J ends, which lost 0 bases and 6 bases, there was a span of 14 bases. This CDR3 has 15 residues. In nucleotides, the CDR3 is TGTGCCAGCTCACCACCGGGCAGGGGATCTCATGGCTACACCTTC. Amino acids: CASSPPGRGSHGYTF.

The chain joins TRBV4-3 to TRBJ2-3; TRBD2 aligns across 13 bases. The germline gives CDR1 LGHNA, CDR2 YSLEER. The V gene end was trimmed by 6 bases and the J gene end by 4 bases; junction bases not matched to a gene: 1. The CDR3 length is 14 residues. CDR3 bases: TGCGCCAGCAGTGGACTAGCGGGAGCAGATACGCAGTATTTT. It specifies CASSGLAGADTQYF.

V is TRBV6-5 and J is TRBJ2-7; 11 bases fit TRBD2. Germline CDR1 reads MNHEY; CDR2 reads SVGAGI. With V trimmed by 10 bases and J by 2 bases, 10 bases remained unmatched. There are 15 residues in the CDR3. The CDR3 is CATRSSGLAAYEQYF. The CDR3 coding sequence is TGTGCCACCAGGAGTTCGGGACTAGCGGCCTACGAGCAGTACTTC.

This chain joins TRBV5-6 and TRBJ1-5, with D unresolved. From germline, CDR1 is SGHDT and CDR2 YYEEEE. The CDR3 is 12 amino acids. V lost 0 bases to trimming and J lost 6 bases, with 4 bases between them. The CDR3 loop reads CASSLGVQPQHF. The CDR3 region has the DNA TGTGCCAGCAGCTTGGGAGTTCAGCCCCAGCATTTT.

V gene TRBV7-8 combines with J gene TRBJ1-1; D not resolved. The V gene's germline CDR1 is SGHVS and CDR2 FQNEAQ. V was trimmed by 0 bases and J by 4 bases, leaving 12 bases between them. The CDR3 is made up of 15 amino acids. The CDR3 nucleotides are TGTGCCAGCAGCTTAGCCGGGATGGGTCGCACTGAAGCTTTCTTT. It yields the protein CASSLAGMGRTEAFF.

This sequence joins TRBV19 and TRBJ1-2; D remains ambiguous. The CDR3 spans 14 residues. V was cut by 10 bases and J by 3 bases, with 18 bases left in between. CDR1 LNHDA and CDR2 SQIVND come from the germline V gene (reference sequence). The CDR3 reads CATKLSGSYYGYTF. CDR3 DNA sequence: TGTGCCACCAAGCTGTCGGGGTCCTACTATGGCTACACCTTC.

V usage is TRBV5-1 and J usage is TRBJ2-5; a weak D match, TRBD1 (5 bases). The CDR3 extends over 16 amino acids. Trimming took off 4 bases at V and 3 bases at J, with 19 bases between the two ends. Per germline, CDR1 SGHRS and CDR2 YFSETQ. The CDR3 nucleotides read TGCGCCAGCAGCGGTGCCGAGATCGACAGAGAAGAGACCCAGTACTTC. It codes for CASSGAEIDREETQYF. Supplemented by reference TRBV5-1 and TRBJ2-5, the full variable domain reads KAGVTQTPRYLIKTRGQQVTLSCSPISGHRSVSWYQQTPGQGLQFLFEYFSETQRNKGNFPGRFSGRQFSNSRSEMNVSTLELGDSALYLCASSGAEIDREETQYFGPGTRLLVL.

The chain recombines TRBV5-6 with TRBJ2-1, with D unclear. V gave up 5 bases and J gave up 4 bases, with 4 bases separating them. The CDR3 is 11 residues long. The germline CDR1 and CDR2 sequences are SGHDT and YYEEEE. CDR3 in amino acids: CASRSYNEQFF. The CDR3 DNA reads as TGTGCCAGCAGGAGTTACAATGAGCAGTTCTTC. Combining the CDR3 with reference TRBV5-6 and TRBJ2-1 gives the whole variable domain DAGVTQSPTHLIKTRGQQVTLRCSPKSGHDTVSWYQQALGQGPQFIFQYYEEEERQRGNFPDRFSGHQFPNYSSELNVNALLLGDSALYLCASRSYNEQFFGPGTRLTVL.

This chain uses TRBV5-1 with TRBJ2-7, with 10 bases lining up with TRBD1. Germline V CDR1 and CDR2: SGHRS, YFSETQ. This CDR3 has 13 amino acids. Trimming cost V 6 bases and J 4 bases; bases outside gene matches: 4. CDR3 in amino acids: CASTRDRGYEQYF. Here the CDR3 DNA reads TGCGCCAGCACACGGGACAGGGGATACGAGCAGTACTTC. The variable domain in full, completed from reference TRBV5-1 and TRBJ2-7, reads KAGVTQTPRYLIKTRGQQVTLSCSPISGHRSVSWYQQTPGQGLQFLFEYFSETQRNKGNFPGRFSGRQFSNSRSEMNVSTLELGDSALYLCASTRDRGYEQYFGPGTRLTVT.